This section outlines one T cell receptor (beta chain) sequence together with its context. The data were obtained in a study of blood T cell repertoires in COVID-19. As for the study in general: Spain, Italy and the United States supplied samples that represented acute and convalescent COVID-19. The analysed material was cDNA or gDNA that came from T cells, B-cell-depleted T cells, or PBMCs.

Per the study methods: By means of reference gene primer amplification, nucleated cell counts were estimated. Sequencing used immunoSEQ multiplex PCR; TCRdb keeps in-frame clones, though not all of them. That table gives V, J and clone size, and the DNA gave D and trimming. The sample has roughly 120,000 clones; more than 70% are singletons. The sequenced sample was peripheral blood. The TCR comes from a human donor in a cohort sampled during active COVID-19.

CDR3 region: CASSYSSSGYEQYF. The CDR3 DNA is TGTGCCAGCAGTTACTCTTCCTCAGGCTACGAGCAGTACTTC. The chain employs TRBV6-6 and TRBJ2-7, with unresolved D. V was clipped by 0 bases and J by 3 bases, with 9 bases between them. The CDR3 loop spans 14 amino acids. From germline, CDR1 is MNHNY and CDR2 SVGAGI (reference sequence).